Listed below are T cell receptor beta chains from one sample, sequenced in a study of blood T cell repertoires in COVID-19. Libraries were prepared by immunoSEQ multiplex PCR; TCRdb keeps only in-frame clonotypes and omits some of them. The sample shows roughly 230,000 clones, about 88% of them seen only once. Material: peripheral blood. Receptor source: a man aged 65 to 85 with acute or convalescent COVID-19. Both conserved end residues are part of each CDR3. The D gene is left open where the match is weak. Clone size is given for some rows only: seen once, a few or many times, or a class if the clone is expanded.

V gene	J gene	CDR3 length	D gene	clone size	CDR3 protein	CDR3 DNA
TRBV29-1	TRBJ1-4	13	.	.	CSVEGQANEKLFF	TGCAGCGTTGAAGGACAGGCTAATGAAAAACTGTTTTTT
TRBV5-1	TRBJ2-5	16	TRBD1	once	CASSLGTGSYQETQYF	TGCGCCAGCAGCTTGGGGACAGGGTCGTACCAAGAGACCCAGTACTTC
TRBV12-3/TRBV12-4	TRBJ1-1	12	.	few	CASSLTGTEAFF	TGTGCCAGCAGTCTAACGGGAACTGAAGCTTTCTTT
TRBV20-1	TRBJ1-1	11	.	.	CYGGGGTEAFF	TGCTATGGAGGGGGAGGGACTGAAGCTTTCTTT
TRBV6-1	TRBJ2-1	16	.	.	CASSGQGHRSYNEQFF	TGTGCCAGCAGTGGGCAGGGGCACAGGTCCTACAATGAGCAGTTCTTC
TRBV6-1	TRBJ1-2	18	.	once	CASSGYRDTARVGYGYTF	TGTGCCAGCAGTGGGTACCGGGACACCGCCCGGGTCGGCTATGGCTACACCTTC
TRBV5-1	TRBJ1-6	15	.	.	CASSFHGGNNSPLHF	TGCGCCAGCAGCTTTCATGGGGGGAATAATTCACCCCTCCACTTT
TRBV28	TRBJ1-5	15	.	.	CASSSRPGGNQPQHF	TGTGCCAGCAGTTCACGCCCCGGGGGCAATCAGCCCCAGCATTTT
TRBV3-1/TRBV3-2	TRBJ1-3	14	.	.	CASSPRGSGNTIYF	TGTGCCAGCAGCCCGCGGGGATCTGGAAACACCATATATTTT
TRBV19	TRBJ2-2	14	TRBD1	.	CASRGQLNTGELFF	TGTGCCAGTAGGGGACAGTTGAACACCGGGGAGCTGTTTTTT
TRBV18	TRBJ2-7	15	TRBD1	.	CASSPAGQGNYEQYF	TGTGCCAGCTCACCTGCGGGACAGGGGAACTACGAGCAGTACTTC
TRBV5-6	TRBJ1-3	14	.	.	CASSLSISGNTIYF	TGTGCCAGCAGCTTGTCTATCTCTGGAAACACCATATATTTT
TRBV11-2	TRBJ2-7	14	TRBD1	few	CASSTTGGPYEQYF	TGTGCCAGCAGCACGACAGGGGGCCCCTACGAGCAGTACTTC
TRBV11-2	TRBJ2-1	14	.	once	CASSLGTSYNEQFF	TGTGCCAGCAGCTTAGGGACTTCCTACAATGAGCAGTTCTTC
TRBV28	TRBJ2-1	16	TRBD2	once	CASSSRGGSSYNEQFF	TGTGCCAGCAGTTCCCGGGGGGGAAGCTCCTACAATGAGCAGTTCTTC
TRBV19	TRBJ2-1	13	.	.	CASSNWTNNEQFF	TGTGCCAGTAGTAATTGGACTAACAATGAGCAGTTCTTC
TRBV12-5	TRBJ2-3	11	.	.	CASGFGDTQYF	TGTGCTAGTGGTTTCGGAGATACGCAGTATTTT
TRBV5-1	TRBJ1-1	14	.	.	CASSSKVLSSEAFF	TGCGCCAGCAGCTCTAAAGTTCTCTCCTCTGAAGCTTTCTTT
TRBV28	TRBJ2-1	15	.	.	CASSPTQGSYNEQFF	TGTGCCAGCAGTCCAACCCAGGGGTCCTACAATGAGCAGTTCTTC
TRBV29-1	TRBJ1-3	14	TRBD1	once	CSGKTGGAGNTIYF	TGCAGCGGCAAGACAGGGGGCGCCGGAAACACCATATATTTT
TRBV6-5	TRBJ1-6	14	.	few	CASSFERGGGPLHF	TGTGCCAGCAGTTTTGAGCGAGGGGGGGGACCCCTCCACTTT
TRBV6-1	TRBJ1-2	15	TRBD1	.	CASSEDETGVYGYTF	TGTGCCAGCAGTGAAGACGAGACAGGGGTCTATGGCTACACCTTC
TRBV7-3	TRBJ2-1	15	.	.	CASSSMASSYNEQFF	TGTGCCAGCAGCTCCATGGCCAGCTCCTACAATGAGCAGTTCTTC
TRBV7-7	TRBJ2-5	14	.	.	CASSLAGSQETQYF	TGTGCTAGCAGCTTAGCAGGGAGCCAAGAGACCCAGTACTTC
TRBV27	TRBJ2-7	15	TRBD1	.	CASSQPGQGAYEQYF	TGTGCCAGCAGTCAACCGGGACAGGGGGCCTACGAGCAGTACTTC
TRBV7-2	TRBJ2-5	16	TRBD2	.	CASSLTSSGSWETQYF	TGTGCCAGCAGCTTGACTAGTAGCGGGAGTTGGGAGACCCAGTACTTC
TRBV24-1	TRBJ1-2	18	TRBD1	.	CATSDFADRGLYGYGYTF	TGTGCCACCAGTGATTTTGCGGACAGGGGGCTTTATGGCTATGGCTACACCTTC
TRBV5-1	TRBJ2-3	16	TRBD1	.	CASSSGTGFGVDTQYF	TGCGCCAGCAGCTCCGGGACAGGGTTTGGGGTAGATACGCAGTATTTT
TRBV6-6	TRBJ2-7	14	.	few	CASSYTFGGYEQYF	TGTGCCAGCAGTTATACGTTCGGTGGTTACGAGCAGTACTTC
TRBV7-3	TRBJ2-1	12	.	.	CASSPTVGEQFF	TGTGCCAGCAGCCCCACAGTAGGTGAGCAGTTCTTC
TRBV18	TRBJ1-1	14	TRBD1	.	CASSTTGGNTEAFF	TGTGCCAGCTCAACTACAGGGGGCAACACTGAAGCTTTCTTT
TRBV6-4	TRBJ2-6	16	TRBD2	.	CASSRRGGTGANVLTF	TGTGCCAGCAGTCGGCGGGGAGGGACTGGGGCCAACGTCCTGACTTTC
TRBV7-9	TRBJ2-5	19	TRBD2	.	CASSPLVGLAGRSRETQYF	TGTGCCAGCAGCCCCCTGGTGGGGTTAGCGGGAAGGTCGAGGGAGACCCAGTACTTC
TRBV5-6	TRBJ1-4	13	.	.	CASRGTLNEKLFF	TGTGCCAGCAGGGGGACACTCAATGAAAAACTGTTTTTT
TRBV3-1/TRBV3-2	TRBJ1-3	17	.	once	CASSQGPVGGFGNTIYF	TGTGCCAGCAGCCAAGGACCCGTCGGGGGGTTTGGAAACACCATATATTTT
TRBV10-3	TRBJ1-5	18	.	.	CAISESGGASYSNQPQHF	TGTGCCATCAGTGAGTCTGGGGGGGCTAGTTATAGCAATCAGCCCCAGCATTTT
TRBV5-1	TRBJ1-2	14	.	.	CASSSGEGGNGYTF	TGCGCCAGCAGCTCAGGGGAGGGCGGGAATGGCTACACCTTC
TRBV5-8	TRBJ2-1	13	.	.	CASSYDRIYEQFF	TGTGCCAGCAGCTATGACAGGATCTATGAGCAGTTCTTC
TRBV28	TRBJ1-1	12	.	.	CASNTPGQEAFF	TGTGCCAGCAACACCCCTGGACAGGAAGCTTTCTTT
TRBV5-1	TRBJ1-4	15	.	once	CASSLERAPNEKLFF	TGCGCCAGCAGCTTGGAGCGGGCGCCTAATGAAAAACTGTTTTTT
TRBV7-8	TRBJ2-7	17	.	.	CASSLVDSAWIHREQYF	TGTGCCAGCAGCCTAGTAGACAGCGCTTGGATTCATCGGGAGCAGTACTTC
TRBV19	TRBJ1-6	17	.	.	CASSSPPGVYRNSPLHF	TGTGCCAGTAGTTCACCCCCCGGGGTTTATCGGAATTCACCCCTCCACTTT
TRBV6-5	TRBJ1-1	14	.	.	CASTPAQVNTEAFF	TGTGCCAGCACCCCGGCCCAGGTGAACACTGAAGCTTTCTTT
TRBV5-1	TRBJ2-3	15	TRBD2	.	CASSTLAGVRYTQYF	TGCGCCAGCAGCACCCTAGCGGGAGTGCGATATACGCAGTATTTT
TRBV15	TRBJ1-1	14	.	.	CATSSGGASTEAFF	TGTGCCACCAGCAGTGGGGGGGCGAGCACTGAAGCTTTCTTT
TRBV5-1	TRBJ2-1	13	TRBD2	.	CASSDRTSGSGVF	TGCGCCAGCAGTGATCGGACTAGCGGGAGTGGGGTCTTC
TRBV28	TRBJ2-1	15	.	.	CASSLNGGTKNEQFF	TGTGCCAGCAGTTTAAATGGCGGTACTAAAAATGAGCAGTTCTTC
TRBV7-9	TRBJ2-7	18	TRBD2	.	CASSHGRGEGRRAYEQYF	TGTGCCAGCAGCCACGGCCGGGGGGAGGGACGTCGGGCTTACGAGCAGTACTTC
TRBV28	TRBJ2-7	14	.	.	CASNTPGLPYEQYF	TGTGCCAGCAACACTCCAGGGTTGCCCTACGAGCAGTACTTC
TRBV29-1	TRBJ1-1	11	.	.	CSVVQVTEAFF	TGCAGCGTTGTACAGGTCACTGAAGCTTTCTTT
TRBV14	TRBJ1-1	14	.	.	CASSPYRDNTEAFF	TGTGCCAGCAGCCCCTACAGGGATAACACTGAAGCTTTCTTT
TRBV18	TRBJ2-1	15	.	.	CAASGGAPSYNEQFF	TGTGCCGCATCTGGAGGGGCCCCCTCCTACAATGAGCAGTTCTTC
TRBV19	TRBJ1-1	15	TRBD1	.	CASRSGTGRSTEAFF	TGTGCCAGTAGATCAGGGACAGGGCGAAGCACTGAAGCTTTCTTT
TRBV28	TRBJ1-1	17	TRBD1	once	CASSPYSIQGVYTEAFF	TGTGCCAGCAGTCCCTACTCTATACAGGGGGTATACACTGAAGCTTTCTTT
TRBV4-1	TRBJ1-3	17	.	.	CASSQEFASISGNTIYF	TGCGCCAGCAGCCAAGAATTTGCGAGCATTTCTGGAAACACCATATATTTT
TRBV12-3/TRBV12-4	TRBJ1-5	12	.	once	CASGLRIQPQHF	TGTGCCAGTGGGTTGAGGATTCAGCCCCAGCATTTT
TRBV27	TRBJ2-5	17	.	.	CASRNRASGTYQETQYF	TGTGCCAGCAGGAATCGGGCCAGCGGAACGTACCAAGAGACCCAGTACTTC
TRBV28	TRBJ2-7	14	TRBD1	.	CASSGQGRSYEQYF	TGTGCCAGCAGCGGACAGGGGAGGTCCTACGAGCAGTACTTC